This T cell receptor beta chain was sequenced for a study of control samples from healthy donors and cancer patients. The table came from immunoSEQ multiplex PCR; TCRdb's copy has only in-frame clones and leaves some out. This table holds roughly 130,000 clones, 85% to 95% found once. The germline V gene encodes CDR1 MGHDK and CDR2 SYGVNS. The CDR3 runs 14 residues. J lost 2 bases, V lost 5 bases, and 1 base had no gene match. This clone came up once. The TCR sequence derives from a man aged 60 to 69 with colorectal cancer. This chain joins TRBV25-1 and TRBJ1-2, with TRBD1 identical over 11 bases. Sequences were obtained from PBMCs. CDR3 DNA: TGTGCCAGCAGTCGGACAGGGGGCAACTATGGCTACACCTTC. This translates into CASSRTGGNYGYTF.